The 13 T cell receptor beta chains presented below share a single source sample, sequenced in a study of identical twins (TCRdb year 2016). Library preparation was by 5' RACE. Sequencing was carried out with an Illumina HiSeq 2000. Clones were called with MiXCR by TCRdb after fastp trimmed the public reads at Q25, and only in-frame beta chains were retained. Identical CDR3 proteins give one entry, which carries the most common genes and DNA. This sample holds 250,000 or so distinct CDR3 sequences; approximately 8.3% were observed only once. Jointly, the top ten make up 3% of the sample. These data were likewise used in another study, on yellow fever vaccine responses in identical twins.

The sequenced sample was CD8+ T cells sorted from blood. Every receptor here comes from a woman younger than 30 in good health.

A few counts support this clonotype. This chain joins TRBV5-1 and TRBJ2-1, with 10 bases that match TRBD1. The CDR3 is 15 residues long. The V gene end was trimmed by 7 bases and the J gene end by 3 bases; junction bases not matched to a gene: 7. Germline CDR1 and CDR2: SGHRS and YFSETQ. CDR3 nucleotide sequence: TGCGCCAGCCGAGGGGGGACAGGGGACTACAATGAGCAGTTCTTC. Its protein is CASRGGTGDYNEQFF. Full variable domain (rest looked up from reference TRBV5-1 and TRBJ2-1): KAGVTQTPRYLIKTRGQQVTLSCSPISGHRSVSWYQQTPGQGLQFLFEYFSETQRNKGNFPGRFSGRQFSNSRSEMNVSTLELGDSALYLCASRGGTGDYNEQFFGPGTRLTVL.

This clonotype was recorded many times. The V and J genes are TRBV18 and TRBJ2-3; TRBD2 agrees at 11 bases. CDR3 length: 17 amino acids. Germline CDR1 KGHSH, CDR2 LQKENI. The V and J ends lost 6 bases and 5 bases, in that order; junction bases with no gene match: 13. CDR3 DNA sequence: TGTGCCAGCTCGCGTGTACTAGCGGGAGAAATTGGAGATACGCAGTATTTT. It is translated as CASSRVLAGEIGDTQYF.

The chain carries TRBV29-1 and TRBJ1-1; D possibly corresponds to TRBD1 (5 bases). Trimming removed 7 bases from V and 0 bases from J, with 9 bases in between. The length of the CDR3 is 12 residues. Per germline, CDR1 SQVTM and CDR2 ANQGSEA. The CDR3 loop reads CSGGRLNTEAFF. The CDR3 DNA follows: TGCAGCGGGGGACGGCTGAACACTGAAGCTTTCTTT. Complete variable domain (other parts from reference TRBV29-1 and TRBJ1-1): SAVISQKPSRDICQRGTSLTIQCQVDSQVTMMFWYRQQPGQSLTLIATANQGSEATYESGFVIDKFPISRPNLTFSTLTVSNMSPEDSSIYLCSGGRLNTEAFFGQGTRLTVV.

The sample holds many counts of this clonotype. DNA for the CDR3: TGTGCCAGCGGCACCGGGACCCTCAATGAAAAACTGTTTTTT. Its protein is CASGTGTLNEKLFF. The V call is TRBV7-9, the J call TRBJ1-4, with D tentatively TRBD1 (5 bases). The ends were cut back, 8 bases at V and 5 bases at J, with 15 bases in the middle. The germline V gene encodes CDR1 SEHNR and CDR2 FQNEAQ (reference sequence). The CDR3 totals 14 residues.

The chain has TRBV27 and TRBJ1-1; 8 nucleotides align to TRBD1. The CDR3 length is 12 residues. Germline V gene sequence: CDR1 MNHEY, CDR2 SMNVEV (reference sequence). V trimming: 6 bases; J trimming: 7 bases; junction bases outside the gene matches: 4. The CDR3 loop reads CASRDRGREAFF. CDR3 bases: TGTGCCAGCAGAGACAGGGGACGTGAAGCTTTCTTT.

This clonotype has at least ten counts. The V and J genes are TRBV7-6 and TRBJ2-2, with 8 bases lining up with TRBD1. Germline CDR1 is SGHVS and CDR2 is FNYEAQ. This CDR3 spans 17 amino acids. V gave up 5 bases and J gave up 1 base; unmatched junction bases: 9. The CDR3 DNA reads as TGTGCCAGCAGCCACCCGCAGACAGGGGAGAACACCGGGGAGCTGTTTTTT. This sequence encodes CASSHPQTGENTGELFF.

This clonotype was seen at least ten times. The chain carries TRBV29-1 and TRBJ2-1; TRBD2 matches at 9 bases. Losses at the gene ends were 7 bases for V and 5 bases for J; bases not matched to a gene: 6. The CDR3 has 13 residues. Germline V gene sequence: CDR1 SQVTM, CDR2 ANQGSEA. DNA for the CDR3: TGCAGCGCGCTTAGCGGGAGTCACAATGAGCAGTTCTTC. Translation gives CSALSGSHNEQFF.

The table lists this clonotype with many counts. The chain carries TRBV7-9 and TRBJ2-7; 7 bases fit TRBD1. Trimming cost V 5 bases and J 5 bases; bases outside gene matches: 3. The CDR3 consists of 12 residues. CDR1 SEHNR and CDR2 FQNEAQ come from the germline V gene (reference sequence). CDR3 loop: CASSTGVNEQYF. The CDR3 DNA sequence: TGTGCCAGCAGCACAGGGGTAAACGAGCAGTACTTC.

The chain recombines TRBV2 with TRBJ2-5; 8 bases match TRBD2. Germline V gene data show CDR1 as SNHLY and CDR2 as FYNNEI. The CDR3 is 14 residues long. J was trimmed by 3 bases and V by 3 bases; bases with no gene match: 3. CDR3 sequence (DNA): TGTGCCAGCAGTGAGGCGGGGGGCAAAGAGACCCAGTACTTC. Protein sequence: CASSEAGGKETQYF.

As concerns this clonotype: This is likely a read error, given that the CDR3 carries no conserved phenylalanine or tryptophan at its end. V gene TRBV9 combines with J gene TRBJ2-5; D is uncertain. Germline CDR1 reads SGDLS; CDR2 reads YYNGEE. V was shortened by 4 bases and J by 5 bases, with 18 bases between the two germline ends. The CDR3 consists of 15 residues. The CDR3 spells CASSLTLGHVETQYL. The CDR3 DNA is TGTGCCAGCAGCCTGACCCTTGGGCACGTGGAGACCCAGTACTTA.

The J gene is TRBJ1-2, the V gene TRBV9; no clear D. V lost 0 bases and J lost 4, with 13 bases in between. Looked up from germline, CDR1 is SGDLS and CDR2 is YYNGEE. This CDR3 comprises 15 residues. The DNA for the CDR3 is TGTGCCAGCAGCGTAGGTGGGTTCGGGAGCTATGGCTACACCTTC. Its protein is CASSVGGFGSYGYTF.

Ten or more counts support this clonotype. V usage is TRBV28 and J usage is TRBJ2-3, with TRBD2 matching over 16 bases. CDR1 is MDHEN and CDR2 is SYDVKM in the germline V gene. The CDR3 is 20 residues long. The ends lost 5 bases at V and 6 bases at J; junction bases unmatched: 17. CDR3 sequence reads: CASSLSGTSGGAFPGDTQYF. CDR3 coding DNA: TGTGCCAGCAGTCTGTCTGGGACTAGCGGGGGGGCGTTCCCCGGTGATACGCAGTATTTT.

This clonotype was seen a few times. The gene calls are TRBV27 and TRBJ2-2; the D gene is possibly TRBD1 (6 bases). The germline V and J ends were trimmed by 8 bases and 1 base, with 8 bases remaining between them. The CDR3 covers 13 residues. Germline CDR1 is MNHEY and CDR2 is SMNVEV (reference sequence). DNA for the CDR3: TGTGCCAGCCAGACAGGGAACACCGGGGAGCTGTTTTTT. This gives the protein CASQTGNTGELFF.